Listed here are 10 T cell receptor beta chains from one sample, sequenced in a study of cytomegalovirus exposure and HLA in healthy donors. Generated by immunoSEQ multiplex PCR, the TCRdb table keeps only in-frame clones and is missing some. The sample holds approximately 130,000 clones, over 75% seen once. Sequencing used PBMCs. These receptors came from a young woman in good health and CMV-seronegative.

The rearrangement links TRBV10-3 to TRBJ2-3, with D possibly TRBD1 on 7 matching bases. The germline V gene encodes CDR1 ENHRY and CDR2 SYGVKD. Between the trimmed V and J ends, which lost 8 bases and 4 bases, there was a span of 19 bases. This CDR3 region has 15 residues. For the CDR3, the DNA is TGTGCCATCGAAGAGGGGCAGGGGGGAGCAGATACGCAGTATTTT. This codes for CAIEEGQGGADTQYF.

CDR3 DNA sequence: TGCAGCGTGCCAGAGGGCACTGAAGCTTTCTTT. This translates into CSVPEGTEAFF. The J gene is TRBJ1-1, the V gene TRBV29-1; no clear D. The CDR3 totals 11 residues. CDR1 is SQVTM and CDR2 is ANQGSEA in the germline V gene. V dropped 6 bases and J dropped 4 bases, with 9 bases sitting between them.

The gene calls are TRBV7-9 and TRBJ1-4; weak D call: TRBD1 (6 bases). This CDR3 spans 15 amino acids. Germline lookup yields CDR1 SEHNR and CDR2 FQNEAQ (reference sequence). The V end lost 5 bases, the J end lost 8 bases, and 18 bases lay between the germline ends. Written as DNA, the CDR3 is TGTGCCAGCAGCCGCTGGACAGAGAGGGGCGAAAAACTGTTTTTT. Residues: CASSRWTERGEKLFF.

V gene TRBV9 combines with J gene TRBJ1-1; D ambiguous. This CDR3 spans 15 amino acids. Trimming removed 0 bases at V and 1 base at J, with 10 bases between. Per the germline V gene, CDR1 is SGDLS and CDR2 is YYNGEE. This chain's CDR3 is CASSVVNAENTEAFF. As DNA, the CDR3 is TGTGCCAGCAGCGTAGTGAACGCAGAGAACACTGAAGCTTTCTTT.

V gene TRBV5-1 combines with J gene TRBJ2-2; TRBD2 agrees at 13 bases. CDR1 and CDR2 from the germline V gene are SGHRS and YFSETQ. The CDR3 totals 16 residues. With 4 bases clipped from V and 8 bases from J, the junction kept 8 bases outside the gene matches. CDR3 residues: CASSLGLAGASGELFF. CDR3 in DNA: TGCGCCAGCAGCCTCGGACTAGCGGGGGCGTCTGGGGAGCTGTTTTTT.

The chain employs TRBV12-5 and TRBJ2-2; D uncertain. The CDR3 has 13 residues. Germline lookup yields CDR1 LGHNT and CDR2 FRNRAP. Trimming shortened V by 3 bases and J by 6 bases, and 8 bases separated the two germline ends. CDR3 bases: TGTGCTAGTGGTTTTGAGGTGGCCGGGGAGCTGTTTTTT. This translates into CASGFEVAGELFF.

This chain uses TRBV7-9 with TRBJ2-3, with TRBD2 as a possible D gene (6 bases). V lost 3 bases and J lost 2, with 21 bases in between. Germline lookup yields CDR1 SEHNR and CDR2 FQNEAQ (reference sequence). The CDR3 contains 18 residues. The CDR3 coding sequence is TGTGCCAGCAGCTTTGTTATCGGTGGGGGGATCGTCACAGATACGCAGTATTTT. Its protein product is CASSFVIGGGIVTDTQYF. Full variable domain (remainder filled in from reference TRBV7-9 and TRBJ2-3): DTGVSQNPRHKITKRGQNVTFRCDPISEHNRLYWYRQTLGQGPEFLTYFQNEAQLEKSRLLSDRFSAERPKGSFSTLEIQRTEQGDSAMYLCASSFVIGGGIVTDTQYFGPGTRLTVL.

This chain links TRBV6-6 with TRBJ2-1, with D perhaps TRBD1 (6 bases). The CDR3 runs to 15 residues. Germline CDR1 and CDR2: MNHNY and SVGAGI (reference sequence). Trimming pared 10 bases from V and 6 bases from J, leaving 22 bases between. CDR3 in amino acids: CATTLGRGSRNEQFF. For the CDR3, the DNA is TGTGCCACCACCTTGGGCAGGGGATCCCGCAATGAGCAGTTCTTC.

The gene calls are TRBV7-6 and TRBJ2-5; 7 bases match TRBD1. Per germline, CDR1 SGHVS and CDR2 FNYEAQ. J gave up 5 bases and V 5 bases, and 5 bases lay outside the gene matches. The CDR3 extends over 13 amino acids. The CDR3 DNA reads TGTGCCAGCAGCCCAGACAGGGCCGAGACCCAGTACTTC. Translated, it gives CASSPDRAETQYF.

The chain links TRBV15 to TRBJ2-1; 8 bases align to TRBD2. The CDR3 contains 14 residues. Losses at the gene ends were 6 bases for V and 8 bases for J; bases not matched to a gene: 9. Per germline, CDR1 LNHNV and CDR2 YYDKDF (reference sequence). CDR3 nucleotide sequence: TGTGCCACCAGTTTCGGGGGGGAACGGGATGAGCAGTTCTTC. Residues: CATSFGGERDEQFF.